Following are 12 T cell receptor beta chains from one sample sequenced in a study of Ad26.COV2.S vaccination and SARS-CoV-2 variants. The table came from immunoSEQ multiplex PCR; TCRdb's copy has only in-frame clones and leaves some out. The top ten clones hold over 9% of a sample with 410,000 or so clones, over 75% of them seen once. Treatment defined: some 19 received Ad26.COV2.S at low or high dose, single or two shots; a few received placebo; per-sample allocation not given. Sampling was done on day 63 after the first vaccine or placebo injection. This specimen consisted of peripheral blood, obtained in a trial of Ad26.COV2.S vaccine versus placebo. These receptors all stem from a person aged 18-65 years who received the Ad26.COV2.S COVID-19 vaccine or a placebo.

The chain employs TRBV19 and TRBJ2-1; TRBD2 agrees at 11 bases. Germline loops: CDR1 LNHDA, CDR2 SQIVND (reference sequence). Trimming at V came to 5 bases and at J to 3 bases, leaving 3 bases not matched to a gene. The CDR3 contains 15 residues. The CDR3 here is CASSGGTSGYNEQFF. The CDR3 bases are TGTGCCAGTAGTGGTGGGACTAGCGGCTACAATGAGCAGTTCTTC.

V and J are TRBV24-1 and TRBJ1-1; no definite D call. Germline CDR1 and CDR2: KGHDR and SFDVKD. With 2 bases removed from V and 11 bases from J, the gap between germline ends came to 23 bases. CDR3 length equals 16 residues. CDR3 amino acids: CATSDSSPGGSHRAFF. The CDR3 DNA is TGTGCCACCAGTGATTCTTCCCCCGGCGGCTCCCATCGGGCTTTCTTT.

The chain couples TRBV9 to TRBJ2-7; D possibly uses TRBD1 or TRBD2 (5 bases each). Trimming removed 4 bases at V and 3 bases at J, with 11 bases between. In germline, CDR1 is SGDLS, CDR2 YYNGEE. The CDR3 extends over 13 amino acids. The CDR3 loop is CASSPRDGYEQYF. Written as DNA, the CDR3 is TGTGCCAGCAGCCCACGGGACGGCTACGAGCAGTACTTC.

The chain combines TRBV6-2 or TRBV6-3 with TRBJ1-4; 8 positions agree with TRBD1. CDR1 MNHEY and CDR2 SVGEGT come from the germline V gene. The CDR3 totals 13 residues. Trimming removed 4 bases from V and 10 bases from J; junction bases left unmatched: 5. CDR3 DNA sequence: TGTGCCAGCAGTTCCGCGGACAGGGTAAAACTGTTTTTT. Protein sequence: CASSSADRVKLFF.

The chain uses TRBV9 and TRBJ2-2, with TRBD2 identical over 7 bases. The length of the CDR3 is 14 residues. J was trimmed by 6 bases and V by 2 bases; bases with no gene match: 4. CDR1 and CDR2 (germline): SGDLS, YYNGEE. CDR3 sequence reads: CASSVGRVAGELFF. CDR3 nucleotide sequence: TGTGCCAGCAGCGTGGGGAGGGTAGCCGGGGAGCTGTTTTTT. Full variable domain (rest looked up from reference TRBV9 and TRBJ2-2): DSGVTQTPKHLITATGQRVTLRCSPRSGDLSVYWYQQSLDQGLQFLIQYYNGEERAKGNILERFSAQQFPDLHSELNLSSLELGDSALYFCASSVGRVAGELFFGEGSRLTVL.

This rearrangement joins TRBV28 to TRBJ1-1; unclear D gene. V shed 1 base and J shed 3 bases, with 9 bases lying between them. Germline V gene lookup returns CDR1 MDHEN and CDR2 SYDVKM. The CDR3 consists of 14 residues. In DNA, the CDR3 is TGTGCCAGCAGTTTATCGGTGGATTACACTGAAGCTTTCTTT. This translates into CASSLSVDYTEAFF.

The chain couples TRBV6-2 or TRBV6-3 to TRBJ1-5; tentatively, D is TRBD1 (6 bases). Germline CDR1 reads MNHEY; CDR2 reads SVGEGT. V was cut by 5 bases and J by 6 bases, with 14 bases left in between. The CDR3 length is 14 residues. The CDR3 spells CASSTTGWGQPQHF. The CDR3 coding sequence is TGTGCCAGCAGTACTACAGGGTGGGGTCAGCCCCAGCATTTT.

This chain links TRBV4-2 with TRBJ1-1; D unclear. Looked up from germline, CDR1 is LGHNA and CDR2 is YNFKEQ. V shed 1 base and J shed 4 bases, with 13 bases lying between them. There are 15 residues in the CDR3. CDR3 DNA: TGTGCCAGCAGCCAAGCGACGGGCGTGGGCACTGAAGCTTTCTTT. Translating it yields CASSQATGVGTEAFF.

The chain carries TRBV5-1 and TRBJ1-4; D unclear. Germline V gene data show CDR1 as SGHRS and CDR2 as YFSETQ. This CDR3 comprises 14 residues. With 0 bases removed from V and 4 bases from J, the gap between germline ends came to 7 bases. The CDR3 DNA reads TGCGCCAGCAGCTTGGGGGGATATAATGAAAAACTGTTTTTT. It yields the protein CASSLGGYNEKLFF.

The V call is TRBV6-5, the J call TRBJ2-6, with D uncertain. The CDR3 is 15 amino acids. Germline lookup yields CDR1 MNHEY and CDR2 SVGAGI. V lost 6 bases, J lost 0 bases, and 9 bases lay in between. Here the CDR3 reads CASRPVVSGANVLTF. The CDR3 DNA reads TGTGCCAGCAGGCCCGTCGTCTCTGGGGCCAACGTCCTGACTTTC.

The CDR3 here is CAWTAGTGGFWAFF. The CDR3 DNA sequence: TGTGCCTGGACTGCTGGGACCGGGGGGTTTTGGGCTTTCTTT. The chain couples TRBV30 to TRBJ1-1, with a weak D call TRBD1 (5 bases). This CDR3 is 14 amino acids long. Trimming stripped 4 bases from V and 11 bases from J, with 23 bases between. Germline CDR1 GTSNPN, CDR2 SVGIG (reference sequence). Looking up the rest from reference TRBV30 and TRBJ1-1 gives the full variable domain: SQTIHQWPATLVQPVGSPLSLECTVEGTSNPNLYWYRQAAGRGLQLLFYSVGIGQISSEVPQNLSASRPQDRQFILSSKKLLLSDSGFYLCAWTAGTGGFWAFFGQGTRLTVV.

This sequence joins TRBV28 and TRBJ1-5; 7 positions match TRBD1. Germline V gene data show CDR1 as MDHEN and CDR2 as SYDVKM. V lost 8 bases and J lost 5; bases outside the gene matches: 9. The CDR3 length is 14 residues. CDR3 in DNA: TGTGCCAGCCGGCACAGGGGAGAGGATCAGCCCCAGCATTTT. Protein: CASRHRGEDQPQHF.